One sample yielded the 24 T cell receptor beta chains listed below, sequenced in a study of T-cell reconstitution after alpha-beta-depleted transplantation in children (dated by TCRdb to the mid-2010s). Libraries were constructed by PCR. Reads for this sample came from an Illumina HiSeq 2500. TCR library preparation used molecular barcoding, with unique molecular identifiers applied to normalize quantification of the TCRbeta repertoire. In TCRdb, the public reads were trimmed at Q25 with fastp and aligned with MiXCR, with productive beta chains retained. Rows with one shared CDR3 protein collapse into an entry with the most common genes and DNA. The sample contains roughly 340,000 distinct CDR3 sequences, 15% to 20% of them found a single time. Roughly 40% of the sample is taken by the ten largest. Explained via the paper, the treatment or condition label denotes: allogeneic hematopoietic cell transplantation with graft depleted of TCRalphabeta T cells and CD19 B cells.

The sample was PBMCs, mostly from graft donor cells, taken 360 days after TCRalphabeta/CD19-depleted stem cell transplant. Receptors were obtained from a male patient aged 2 to 10 who had a stem cell transplant for acute lymphoblastic leukemia, so the T cells may come from the graft donor.

The V gene is TRBV4-3, the J gene TRBJ1-2, with D possibly matching TRBD1 (6 bases). The length of the CDR3 is 14 residues. From germline, CDR1 is LGHNA and CDR2 YSLEER. V was pared by 2 bases and J by 7 bases, with 14 bases between. The CDR3 here is CASSQTTGSSGYTF. The CDR3 DNA reads as TGCGCCAGCAGCCAAACCACAGGGAGCAGTGGCTACACCTTC.

The chain carries TRBV15 and TRBJ1-4; 9 nucleotides agree with TRBD1. After removal of 0 bases from V and 5 bases from J, the junction contained 7 bases not matched to a gene. The CDR3 consists of 17 residues. Germline lookup yields CDR1 LNHNV and CDR2 YYDKDF (reference sequence). CDR3 coding DNA: TGTGCCACCAGCAGAGACCTGGTTGGGACAGGGAATGAAAAACTGTTTTTT. Its protein product is CATSRDLVGTGNEKLFF.

This clonotype was observed a few times. This chain uses TRBV5-5 with TRBJ2-1; either TRBD1 or TRBD2 may supply D (5 bases each). V was shortened by 4 bases and J by 3 bases, with 17 bases between the two germline ends. Germline V gene data show CDR1 as SGHKS and CDR2 as YYEKEE (reference sequence). This CDR3 spans 16 amino acids. In DNA, the CDR3 is TGTGCCAGCAGCCGGGACCCCGGGTCAATCTACAATGAGCAGTTCTTC. Translating it yields CASSRDPGSIYNEQFF.

This CDR3 reads CASSQLAGVVETQYF. In DNA form, the CDR3 reads TGCGCCAGCAGCCAGCTAGCGGGAGTTGTAGAGACCCAGTACTTC. This chain uses TRBV4-1 with TRBJ2-5, with 10 bases aligning to TRBD2. J lost 4 bases, V lost 3 bases, and 5 bases had no gene match. The CDR3 spans 15 residues. Germline CDR1 and CDR2: MGHRA and YSYEKL.

The gene calls are TRBV7-9 and TRBJ1-4; TRBD1 matches at 7 bases. V lost 1 base, J lost 5 bases, and 4 bases stayed unmatched. The CDR3 has 15 amino acids. The V gene's germline CDR1 is SEHNR and CDR2 FQNEAQ (reference sequence). The DNA for the CDR3 is TGTGCCAGCAGCTTAGAGGGACAGACCAATGAAAAACTGTTTTTT. This sequence encodes CASSLEGQTNEKLFF.

In its sample, this clonotype was seen many times. V and J are TRBV12-3 or TRBV12-4 and TRBJ2-1; no definite D call. Trimming stripped 4 bases from V and 4 bases from J, with 11 bases between. The CDR3 contains 14 residues. Written as DNA, the CDR3 is TGTGCCAGCAGTTCCCAGGACCGGTACAATGAGCAGTTCTTC. This encodes CASSSQDRYNEQFF.

This clonotype was seen a handful of times. V is TRBV28 and J is TRBJ2-3; D possibly corresponds to TRBD1 (7 bases). With 6 bases removed from V and 2 bases from J, the gap between germline ends came to 12 bases. CDR3 length: 14 residues. CDR1 and CDR2 (germline): MDHEN, SYDVKM. The CDR3 DNA is TGTGCCAGCAGGGCAGGGGGGCACACAGATACGCAGTATTTT. Translation gives CASRAGGHTDTQYF.

This clonotype was seen more than once but under ten times. CDR3 in amino acids: CATSRDRENTEAFF. In DNA, the CDR3 is TGTGCCACCAGCCGGGACAGGGAGAACACTGAAGCTTTCTTT. This sequence joins TRBV15 and TRBJ1-1; 9 bases are a match to TRBD1. With 5 bases clipped from V and 1 base from J, the junction kept 2 bases outside the gene matches. In germline, CDR1 is LNHNV, CDR2 YYDKDF (reference sequence). CDR3 length: 14 residues.

For the CDR3, the DNA is TGCGCCAGCAGCCTGGACACGTTTAGGACTGAAGCTTTCTTT. Encoded protein: CASSLDTFRTEAFF. The chain carries TRBV5-1 and TRBJ1-1; D is possibly TRBD1 (5 bases). V gave up 4 bases and J gave up 5 bases, with 15 bases separating them. This CDR3 comprises 14 residues. Germline V gives CDR1 SGHRS, CDR2 YFSETQ.

This clonotype was counted a few times. V is TRBV6-6 and J is TRBJ2-1; D not certain. Germline CDR1 MNHNY, CDR2 SVGAGI (reference sequence). The CDR3 has 13 residues. With 2 bases removed from V and 8 bases from J, the gap between germline ends came to 10 bases. The CDR3 region has the DNA TGTGCCAGCAGTTACCGGAGAGGCGATGAGCAGTTCTTC. It yields the protein CASSYRRGDEQFF.

The rearrangement uses TRBV5-1 and TRBJ1-3, with D hard to call. Looked up from germline, CDR1 is SGHRS and CDR2 is YFSETQ. This CDR3 has 16 amino acids. Trimming took 0 bases from V and 0 from J, leaving 10 bases between them. The CDR3 nucleotides read TGCGCCAGCAGCTTGGGGGGAGGCCTCTCTGGAAACACCATATATTTT. Its protein is CASSLGGGLSGNTIYF.

Comment on this clonotype: The junction shows a germline mismatch at one end, possibly a read error. The rearrangement joins TRBV4-1 to TRBJ1-1, with D uncertain. Germline V gives CDR1 MGHRA, CDR2 YSYEKL. The CDR3 extends over 14 amino acids. This CDR3 reads CASSQLIGNAEAFF. CDR3 bases: TGCGCCAGCAGCCAACTGATAGGGAACGCTGAAGCTTTCTTT.

In this sample, this clonotype turned up many times. This sequence joins TRBV27 and TRBJ2-1; tentatively, D is TRBD2 (5 bases). V gave up 8 bases and J gave up 1 base, with 15 bases separating them. CDR3 length equals 15 residues. Germline lookup yields CDR1 MNHEY and CDR2 SMNVEV (reference sequence). This CDR3 reads CASRAGIYSYNEQFF. CDR3 coding DNA: TGTGCCAGCCGGGCCGGGATTTATTCCTACAATGAGCAGTTCTTC.

This clonotype was seen a few times. The chain combines TRBV5-5 with TRBJ2-5; TRBD2 matches 14 bases. The CDR3 runs 15 residues. In germline, CDR1 is SGHKS, CDR2 YYEKEE (reference sequence). V shed 4 bases, J shed 3 bases, and the junction held 2 bases outside the gene matches. CDR3 in amino acids: CASSTGLAGEETQYF. The CDR3 DNA reads TGTGCCAGCAGCACGGGACTAGCGGGAGAAGAGACCCAGTACTTC.

This clonotype was recorded only once. The gene calls are TRBV24-1 and TRBJ2-1; 8 nucleotides agree with TRBD2. Looked up from germline, CDR1 is KGHDR and CDR2 is SFDVKD. The CDR3 covers 15 residues. V lost 3 bases to trimming and J lost 10 bases; unmatched junction nucleotides: 10. DNA of the CDR3: TGTGCCACCAGTGATAAGCGGGAGTTACCTTGGGAGCAGTTCTTC. Amino acid sequence: CATSDKRELPWEQFF.

The V gene is TRBV24-1, the J gene TRBJ2-2; 7 positions agree with TRBD2. Germline V lookup: CDR1 KGHDR, CDR2 SFDVKD. Unmatched junction bases numbered 9, after V lost 6 bases and J lost 6 bases. This CDR3 has 15 amino acids. The CDR3 DNA sequence: TGTGCCACCAGTCTTGCAAGCGGGGTGTCCGGGGAGCTGTTTTTT. Its protein product is CATSLASGVSGELFF.

V is TRBV4-1 and J is TRBJ2-7, with D possibly TRBD2 on 5 matching bases. The CDR3 is 16 amino acids. Trimming took 0 bases from V and 3 from J, leaving 15 bases between them. Per germline, CDR1 MGHRA and CDR2 YSYEKL. The CDR3 bases are TGCGCCAGCAGCCAAGAGAGGCGAGGGTTTCACTACGAGCAGTACTTC. This encodes CASSQERRGFHYEQYF.

This clonotype was detected ten times or more. The chain employs TRBV7-9 and TRBJ2-3; D is ambiguous. The V end was cut by 5 bases, the J end by 7 bases, with 10 bases between. There are 12 residues in the CDR3. Germline V gene sequence: CDR1 SEHNR, CDR2 FQNEAQ (reference sequence). CDR3 coding DNA: TGTGCCAGCAGCCCAGACTCGAATACGCAGTATTTT. Its protein is CASSPDSNTQYF. Full variable domain (outside the CDR3, taken from reference TRBV7-9 and TRBJ2-3): DTGVSQNPRHKITKRGQNVTFRCDPISEHNRLYWYRQTLGQGPEFLTYFQNEAQLEKSRLLSDRFSAERPKGSFSTLEIQRTEQGDSAMYLCASSPDSNTQYFGPGTRLTVL.

This clonotype was recorded at least ten times. V is TRBV29-1 and J is TRBJ1-2; D unclear. CDR3 length: 16 residues. Germline V gene sequence: CDR1 SQVTM, CDR2 ANQGSEA. Trimming pared 7 bases from V and 2 bases from J, leaving 23 bases between. The DNA of the CDR3 is TGCAGCGCCCTAAGACGGTCAGGAGCTTCAAACTATGGCTACACCTTC. Protein sequence: CSALRRSGASNYGYTF.

The chain has TRBV27 and TRBJ1-5; D gene ambiguous. V lost 3 bases and J lost 7, with 10 bases in between. Germline CDR1 is MNHEY and CDR2 is SMNVEV (reference sequence). CDR3 length equals 13 residues. This chain's CDR3 is CASSLEGWQPQHF. Here the CDR3 DNA reads TGTGCCAGCAGTTTGGAGGGCTGGCAGCCCCAGCATTTT.

The CDR3 coding sequence is TGTGCCAGCAGTTACGGGGGGGGCGGCGAAAAACTGTTTTTT. Translating gives CASSYGGGGEKLFF. This rearrangement joins TRBV6-5 to TRBJ1-4; TRBD1 is a possible D gene (6 bases). The ends were cut back, 2 bases at V and 8 bases at J, with 12 bases in the middle. Germline V gene lookup returns CDR1 MNHEY and CDR2 SVGAGI. The CDR3 extends over 14 amino acids.

The chain combines TRBV14 with TRBJ2-3; 14 bases align to TRBD2. The V gene's germline CDR1 is SGHDN and CDR2 FVKESK. This CDR3 is built from 19 residues. Unmatched junction bases numbered 10, after V lost 3 bases and J lost 2 bases. The CDR3 region has the DNA TGTGCCAGCAGCCATTCCCCGGGACTAGCGGGAGTCTTCACAGATACGCAGTATTTT. Translation: CASSHSPGLAGVFTDTQYF.

This clonotype was seen repeatedly, ten times or more. The chain uses TRBV6-2 or TRBV6-3 and TRBJ2-7; 14 bases are shared with TRBD2. CDR1 is MNHEY and CDR2 is SVGEGT in the germline V gene. V lost 6 bases to trimming and J lost 2 bases; unmatched junction nucleotides: 9. This CDR3 has 17 residues. The CDR3 reads CASSRLAGGPDPYEQYF. DNA for the CDR3: TGTGCCAGCAGCAGACTAGCGGGAGGGCCGGATCCCTACGAGCAGTACTTC.

V usage is TRBV7-8 and J usage is TRBJ2-1, with 10 positions matching TRBD2. J was trimmed by 4 bases and V by 7 bases; bases with no gene match: 13. The germline CDR1 and CDR2 sequences are SGHVS and FQNEAQ. CDR3 length equals 17 residues. The CDR3 is CASTLKASGGLYNEQFF. CDR3 DNA sequence: TGTGCCAGCACCCTAAAGGCTAGCGGGGGTTTATACAATGAGCAGTTCTTC. Drawing the rest from reference TRBV7-8 and TRBJ2-1, the complete variable domain is GAGVSQSPRYKVAKRGQDVALRCDPISGHVSLFWYQQALGQGPEFLTYFQNEAQLDKSGLPSDRFFAERPEGSVSTLKIQRTQQEDSAVYLCASTLKASGGLYNEQFFGPGTRLTVL.